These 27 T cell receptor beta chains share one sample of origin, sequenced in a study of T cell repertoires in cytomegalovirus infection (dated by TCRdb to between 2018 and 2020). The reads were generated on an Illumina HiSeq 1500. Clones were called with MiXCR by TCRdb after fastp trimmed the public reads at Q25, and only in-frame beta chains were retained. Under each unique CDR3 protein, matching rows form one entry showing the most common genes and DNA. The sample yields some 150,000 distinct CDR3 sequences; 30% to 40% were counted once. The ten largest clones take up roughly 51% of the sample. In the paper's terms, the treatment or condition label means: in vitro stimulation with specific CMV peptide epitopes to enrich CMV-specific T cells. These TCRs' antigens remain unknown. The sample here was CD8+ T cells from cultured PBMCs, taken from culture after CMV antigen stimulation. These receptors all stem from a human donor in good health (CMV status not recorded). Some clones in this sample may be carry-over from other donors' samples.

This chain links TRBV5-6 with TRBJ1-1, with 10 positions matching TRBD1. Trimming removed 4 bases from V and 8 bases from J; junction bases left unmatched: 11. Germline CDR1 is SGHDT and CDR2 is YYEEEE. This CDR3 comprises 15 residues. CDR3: CASSPVRTGGAEAFF. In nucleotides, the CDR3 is TGTGCCAGCAGCCCGGTCCGGACAGGGGGGGCCGAAGCTTTCTTT.

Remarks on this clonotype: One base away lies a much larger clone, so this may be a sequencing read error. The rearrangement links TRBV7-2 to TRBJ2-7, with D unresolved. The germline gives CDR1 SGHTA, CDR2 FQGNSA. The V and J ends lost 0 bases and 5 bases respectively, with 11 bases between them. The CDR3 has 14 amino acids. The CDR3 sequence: CASSLARTLNEQYF. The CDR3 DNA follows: TGTGCCAGCAGCTTAGCCCGGACGTTAAACGAGCAGTACTTC. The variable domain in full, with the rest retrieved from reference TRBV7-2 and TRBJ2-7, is GAGVSQSPSNKVTEKGKDVELRCDPISGHTALYWYRQSLGQGLEFLIYFQGNSAPDKSGLPSDRFSAERTGGSVSTLTIQRTQQEDSAVYLCASSLARTLNEQYFGPGTRLTVT.

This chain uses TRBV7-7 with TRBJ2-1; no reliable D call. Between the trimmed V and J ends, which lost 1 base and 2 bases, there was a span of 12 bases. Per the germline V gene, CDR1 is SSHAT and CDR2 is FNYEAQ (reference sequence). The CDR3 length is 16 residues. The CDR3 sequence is CASSLGGRPPYNEQFF. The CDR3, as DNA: TGTGCCAGCAGCTTAGGCGGCCGTCCCCCCTACAATGAGCAGTTCTTC.

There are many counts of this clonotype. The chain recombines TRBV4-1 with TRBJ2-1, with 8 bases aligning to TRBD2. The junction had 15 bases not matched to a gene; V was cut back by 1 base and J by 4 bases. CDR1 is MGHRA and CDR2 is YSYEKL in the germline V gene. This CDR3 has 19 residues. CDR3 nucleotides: TGCGCCAGCAGCCAAGGCGCTGAGGTGGGGCGGGGGGCTTACAATGAGCAGTTCTTC. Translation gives CASSQGAEVGRGAYNEQFF.

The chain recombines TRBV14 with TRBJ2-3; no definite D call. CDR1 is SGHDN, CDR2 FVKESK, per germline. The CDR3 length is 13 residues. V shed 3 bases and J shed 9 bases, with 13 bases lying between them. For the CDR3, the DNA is TGTGCCAGCAGCCACGGAGCCGGTGGGACGCAGTATTTT. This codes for CASSHGAGGTQYF.

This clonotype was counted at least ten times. The CDR3 loop reads CASSWDRDPSGELFF. Here the CDR3 DNA reads TGTGCCAGCAGCTGGGACAGGGACCCTTCCGGGGAGCTGTTTTTT. J is TRBJ2-2 and V is TRBV7-6; 9 bases match TRBD1. The length of the CDR3 is 15 residues. Per germline, CDR1 SGHVS and CDR2 FNYEAQ. The V segment lost 4 bases and the J segment 6 bases; nucleotides outside the gene matches: 6.

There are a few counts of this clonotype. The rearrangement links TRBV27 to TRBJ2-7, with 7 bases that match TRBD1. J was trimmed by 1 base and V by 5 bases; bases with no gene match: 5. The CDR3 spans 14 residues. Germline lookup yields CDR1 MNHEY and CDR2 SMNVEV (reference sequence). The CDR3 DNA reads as TGTGCCAGCAGTATCACAGGGGTTTCCTACGAGCAGTACTTC. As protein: CASSITGVSYEQYF.

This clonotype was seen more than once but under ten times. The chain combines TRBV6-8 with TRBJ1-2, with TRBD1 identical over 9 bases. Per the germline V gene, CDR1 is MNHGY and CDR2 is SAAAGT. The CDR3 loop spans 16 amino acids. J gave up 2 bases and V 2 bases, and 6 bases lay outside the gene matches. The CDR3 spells CASSYVPGQGNYGYTF. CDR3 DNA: TGTGCCAGCAGTTACGTCCCGGGACAGGGAAACTATGGCTACACCTTC.

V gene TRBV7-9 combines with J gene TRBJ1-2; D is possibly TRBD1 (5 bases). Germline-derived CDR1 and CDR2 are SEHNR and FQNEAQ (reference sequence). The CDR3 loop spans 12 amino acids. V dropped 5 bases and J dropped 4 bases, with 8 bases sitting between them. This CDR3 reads CASSLDTYGYTF. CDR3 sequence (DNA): TGTGCCAGCAGCCTGGACACCTATGGCTACACCTTC. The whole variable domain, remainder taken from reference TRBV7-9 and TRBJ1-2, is DTGVSQNPRHKITKRGQNVTFRCDPISEHNRLYWYRQTLGQGPEFLTYFQNEAQLEKSRLLSDRFSAERPKGSFSTLEIQRTEQGDSAMYLCASSLDTYGYTFGSGTRLTVV.

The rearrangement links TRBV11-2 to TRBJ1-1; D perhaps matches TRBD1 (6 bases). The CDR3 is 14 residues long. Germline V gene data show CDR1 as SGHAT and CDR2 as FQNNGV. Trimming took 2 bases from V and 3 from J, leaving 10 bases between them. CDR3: CASSLRGQDTEAFF. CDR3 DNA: TGTGCCAGCAGCTTACGGGGGCAGGACACTGAAGCTTTCTTT.

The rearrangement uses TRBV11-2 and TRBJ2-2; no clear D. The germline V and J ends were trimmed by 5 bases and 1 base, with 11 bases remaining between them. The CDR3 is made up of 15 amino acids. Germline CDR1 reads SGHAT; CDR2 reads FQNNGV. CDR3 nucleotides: TGTGCCAGCAGCCCGATTCGCCGGAACACCGGGGAGCTGTTTTTT. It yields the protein CASSPIRRNTGELFF.

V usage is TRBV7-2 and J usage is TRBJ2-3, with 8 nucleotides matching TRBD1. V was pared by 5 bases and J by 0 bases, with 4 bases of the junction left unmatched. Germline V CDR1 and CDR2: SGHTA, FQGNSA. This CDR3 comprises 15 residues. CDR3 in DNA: TGTGCCAGCAGCAAGGACAGGGCTAGCACAGATACGCAGTATTTT. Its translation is CASSKDRASTDTQYF.

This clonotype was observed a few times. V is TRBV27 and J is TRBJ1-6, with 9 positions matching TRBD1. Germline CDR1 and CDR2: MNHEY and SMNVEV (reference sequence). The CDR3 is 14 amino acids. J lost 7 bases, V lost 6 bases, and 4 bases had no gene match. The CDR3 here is CASRGQGVNSPLHF. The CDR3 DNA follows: TGTGCCAGCAGGGGACAGGGAGTGAATTCACCCCTCCACTTT.

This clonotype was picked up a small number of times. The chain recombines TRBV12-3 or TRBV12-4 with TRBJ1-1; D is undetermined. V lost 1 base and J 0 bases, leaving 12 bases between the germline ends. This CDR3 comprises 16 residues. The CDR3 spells CASSLVVRGMNTEAFF. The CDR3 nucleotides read TGTGCCAGCAGTTTAGTGGTTCGGGGAATGAACACTGAAGCTTTCTTT.

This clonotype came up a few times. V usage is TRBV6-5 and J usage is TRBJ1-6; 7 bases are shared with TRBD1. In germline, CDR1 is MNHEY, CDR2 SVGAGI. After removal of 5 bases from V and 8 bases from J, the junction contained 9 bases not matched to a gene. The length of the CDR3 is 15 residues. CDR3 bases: TGTGCCAGCAGTCTTTCCGGGACAGAGTATTCACCCCTCCACTTT. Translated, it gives CASSLSGTEYSPLHF.

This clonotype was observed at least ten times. CDR3 sequence: CASSPRDISYEQYF. CDR3 bases: TGTGCCAGCAGCCCTAGGGACATCTCCTACGAGCAGTACTTC. The rearrangement uses TRBV7-6 and TRBJ2-7, with D tentatively TRBD1 (6 bases). The CDR3 is made up of 14 amino acids. V gave up 5 bases and J gave up 0 bases, with 11 bases separating them. The germline V gene encodes CDR1 SGHVS and CDR2 FNYEAQ.

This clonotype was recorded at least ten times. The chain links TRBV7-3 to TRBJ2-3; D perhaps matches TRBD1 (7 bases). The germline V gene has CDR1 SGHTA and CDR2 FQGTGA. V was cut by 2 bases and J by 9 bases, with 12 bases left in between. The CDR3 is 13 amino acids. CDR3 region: CASSLLGGGTQYF. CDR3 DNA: TGTGCCAGCAGCTTACTTGGAGGGGGCACGCAGTATTTT.

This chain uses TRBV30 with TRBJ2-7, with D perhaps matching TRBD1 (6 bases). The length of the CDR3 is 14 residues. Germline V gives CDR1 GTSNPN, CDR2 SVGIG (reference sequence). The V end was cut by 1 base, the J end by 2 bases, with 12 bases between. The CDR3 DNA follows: TGTGCCTGGAGTGAGACAGGTTTAGCCTACGAGCAGTACTTC. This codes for CAWSETGLAYEQYF.

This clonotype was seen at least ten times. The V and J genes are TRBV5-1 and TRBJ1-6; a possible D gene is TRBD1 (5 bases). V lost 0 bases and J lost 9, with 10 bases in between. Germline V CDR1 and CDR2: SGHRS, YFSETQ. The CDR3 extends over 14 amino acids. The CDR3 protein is CASSLGEGTSPLHF. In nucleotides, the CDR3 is TGCGCCAGCAGCTTGGGGGAGGGGACTTCACCCCTCCACTTT.

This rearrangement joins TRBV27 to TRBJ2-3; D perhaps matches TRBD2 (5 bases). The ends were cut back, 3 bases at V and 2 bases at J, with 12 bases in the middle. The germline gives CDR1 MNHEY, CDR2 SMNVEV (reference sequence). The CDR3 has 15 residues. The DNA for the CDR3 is TGTGCCAGCAGTTTTAGGAGGCAAAACACAGATACGCAGTATTTT. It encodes CASSFRRQNTDTQYF.

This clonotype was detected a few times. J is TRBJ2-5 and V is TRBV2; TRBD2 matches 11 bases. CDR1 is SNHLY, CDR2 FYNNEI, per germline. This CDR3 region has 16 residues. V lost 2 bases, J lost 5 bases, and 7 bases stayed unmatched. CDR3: CASSENLGLAGETQYF. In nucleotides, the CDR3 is TGTGCCAGCAGTGAAAATCTTGGACTAGCGGGTGAGACCCAGTACTTC.

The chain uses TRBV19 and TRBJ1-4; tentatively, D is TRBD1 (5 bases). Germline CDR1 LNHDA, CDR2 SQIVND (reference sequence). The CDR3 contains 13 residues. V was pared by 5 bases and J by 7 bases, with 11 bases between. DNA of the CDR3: TGTGCCAGTAGTCTTGGGGCCGGTGAAAAACTGTTTTTT. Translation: CASSLGAGEKLFF.

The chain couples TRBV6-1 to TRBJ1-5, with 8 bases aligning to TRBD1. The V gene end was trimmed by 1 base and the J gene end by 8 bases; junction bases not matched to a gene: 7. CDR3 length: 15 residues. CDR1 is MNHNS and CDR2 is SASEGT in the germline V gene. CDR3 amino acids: CASSEGTGFLEPQHF. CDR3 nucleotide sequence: TGTGCCAGCAGTGAAGGGACAGGGTTTTTGGAGCCCCAGCATTTT.

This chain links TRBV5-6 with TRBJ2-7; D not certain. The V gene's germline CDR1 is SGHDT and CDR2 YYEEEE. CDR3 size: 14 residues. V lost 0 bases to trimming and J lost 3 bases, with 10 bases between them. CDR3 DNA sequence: TGTGCCAGCAGCTTGGCCGGCAACTTCTACGAGCAGTACTTC. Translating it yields CASSLAGNFYEQYF.

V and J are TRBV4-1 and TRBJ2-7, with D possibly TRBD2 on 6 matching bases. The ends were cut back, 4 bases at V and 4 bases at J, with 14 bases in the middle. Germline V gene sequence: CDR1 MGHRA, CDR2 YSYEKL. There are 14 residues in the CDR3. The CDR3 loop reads CASSLGDFSYEQYF. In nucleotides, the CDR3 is TGCGCCAGCAGCCTCGGGGACTTTTCGTACGAGCAGTACTTC.

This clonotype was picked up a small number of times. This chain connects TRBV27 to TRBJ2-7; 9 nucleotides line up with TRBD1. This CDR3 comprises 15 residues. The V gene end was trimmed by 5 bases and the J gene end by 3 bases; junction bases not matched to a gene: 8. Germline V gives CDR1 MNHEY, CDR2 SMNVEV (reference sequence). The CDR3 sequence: CASSPHRDRVYEQYF. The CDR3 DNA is TGTGCCAGCAGTCCTCACCGGGACAGGGTCTACGAGCAGTACTTC.

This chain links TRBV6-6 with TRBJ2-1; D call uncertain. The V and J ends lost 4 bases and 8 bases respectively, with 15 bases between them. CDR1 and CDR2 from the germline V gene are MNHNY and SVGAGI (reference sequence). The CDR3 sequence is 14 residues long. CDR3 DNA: TGTGCCAGCAGTTTTGGTCCCCTTATCGATGAGCAGTTCTTC. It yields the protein CASSFGPLIDEQFF.